The 3 T cell receptor beta chains below all came from one sample that was sequenced in a study of T cell responses to AZD1222 COVID-19 vaccine. The data were produced by immunoSEQ multiplex PCR, yet TCRdb's version contains in-frame clones alone and is incomplete. The table records some 92,000 clones, around 87% of them present only once. The material sequenced was peripheral blood, taken on day 0 of AZD1222 vaccination. The receptor source for this set is an adult in good health.

The chain joins TRBV7-3 to TRBJ1-1; D uncertain. Trimming took 4 bases from V and 0 from J, leaving 6 bases between them. The CDR3 contains 13 residues. Germline V gene data show CDR1 as SGHTA and CDR2 as FQGTGA. Here the CDR3 DNA reads TGTGCCAGCAGCTGGGCAGTGAACACTGAAGCTTTCTTT. This gives the protein CASSWAVNTEAFF.

V is TRBV27 and J is TRBJ2-7, with 14 nucleotides matching TRBD2. The CDR3 contains 16 residues. Germline assignment: CDR1 MNHEY and CDR2 SMNVEV (reference sequence). V was clipped by 2 bases and J by 7 bases; unmatched bases: 7. CDR3 amino acids: CASSLGTSGRRREQYF. CDR3 coding DNA: TGTGCCAGCAGTTTAGGGACTAGCGGGAGAAGGAGGGAGCAGTACTTC.

CDR3 sequence: CASSLGGLAGATDTQYF. As DNA, the CDR3 is TGTGCCAGCAGCTTAGGGGGGCTAGCGGGAGCCACAGATACGCAGTATTTT. The chain employs TRBV7-8 and TRBJ2-3; 10 positions match TRBD2. V shed 1 base, J shed 2 bases, and the junction held 6 bases outside the gene matches. The length of the CDR3 is 17 residues. Per germline, CDR1 SGHVS and CDR2 FQNEAQ.